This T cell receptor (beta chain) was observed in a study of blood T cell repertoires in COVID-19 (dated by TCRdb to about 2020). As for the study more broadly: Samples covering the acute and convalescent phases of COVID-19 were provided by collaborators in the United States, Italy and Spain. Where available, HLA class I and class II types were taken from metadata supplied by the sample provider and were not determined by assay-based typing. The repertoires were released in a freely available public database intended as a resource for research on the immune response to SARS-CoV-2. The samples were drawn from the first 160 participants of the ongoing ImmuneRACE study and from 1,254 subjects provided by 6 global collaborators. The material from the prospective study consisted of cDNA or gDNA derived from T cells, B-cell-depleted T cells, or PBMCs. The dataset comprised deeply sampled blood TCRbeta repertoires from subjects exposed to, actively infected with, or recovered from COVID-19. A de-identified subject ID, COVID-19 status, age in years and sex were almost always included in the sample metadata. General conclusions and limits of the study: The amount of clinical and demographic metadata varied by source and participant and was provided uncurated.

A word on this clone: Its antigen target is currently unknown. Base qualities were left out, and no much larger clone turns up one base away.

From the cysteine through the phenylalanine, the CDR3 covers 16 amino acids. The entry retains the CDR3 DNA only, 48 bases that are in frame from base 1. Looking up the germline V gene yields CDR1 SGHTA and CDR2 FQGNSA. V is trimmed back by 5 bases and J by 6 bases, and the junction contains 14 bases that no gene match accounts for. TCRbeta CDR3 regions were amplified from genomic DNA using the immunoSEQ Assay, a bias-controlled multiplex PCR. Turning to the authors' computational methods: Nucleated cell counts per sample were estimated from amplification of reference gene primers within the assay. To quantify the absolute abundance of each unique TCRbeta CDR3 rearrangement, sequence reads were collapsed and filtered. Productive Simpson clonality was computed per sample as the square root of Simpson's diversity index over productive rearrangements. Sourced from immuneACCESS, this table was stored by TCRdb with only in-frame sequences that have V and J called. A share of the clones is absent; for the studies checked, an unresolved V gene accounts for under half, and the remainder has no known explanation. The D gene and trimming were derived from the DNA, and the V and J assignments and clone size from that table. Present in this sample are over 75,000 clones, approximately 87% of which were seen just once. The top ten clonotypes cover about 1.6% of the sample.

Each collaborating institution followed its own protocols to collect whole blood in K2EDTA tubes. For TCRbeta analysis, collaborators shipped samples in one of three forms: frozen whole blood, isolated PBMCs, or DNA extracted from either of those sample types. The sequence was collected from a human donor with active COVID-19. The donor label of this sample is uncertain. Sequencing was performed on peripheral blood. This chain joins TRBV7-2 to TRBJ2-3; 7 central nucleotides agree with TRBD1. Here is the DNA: TGTGCCAGCAGCCCTAGCCAGGGGGTGGGATTTGATACGCAGTATTTT. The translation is CASSPSQGVGFDTQYF.